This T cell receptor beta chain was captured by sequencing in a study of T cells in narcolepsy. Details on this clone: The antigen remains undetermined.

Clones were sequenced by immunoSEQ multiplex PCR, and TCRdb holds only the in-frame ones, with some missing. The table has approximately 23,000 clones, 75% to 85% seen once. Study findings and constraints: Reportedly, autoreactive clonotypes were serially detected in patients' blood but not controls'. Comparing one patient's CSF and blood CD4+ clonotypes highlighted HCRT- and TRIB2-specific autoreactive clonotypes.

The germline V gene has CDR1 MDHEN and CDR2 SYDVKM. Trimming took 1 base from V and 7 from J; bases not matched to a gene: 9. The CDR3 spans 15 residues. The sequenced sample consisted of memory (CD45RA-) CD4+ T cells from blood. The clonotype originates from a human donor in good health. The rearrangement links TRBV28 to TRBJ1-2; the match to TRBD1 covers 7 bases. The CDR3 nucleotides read TGTGCCAGCAGTTTATCGGACAGGTCCTTTGGTGGCTACACCTTC. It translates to CASSLSDRSFGGYTF.